Sequencing of this T cell receptor (beta chain) was carried out in a study of T cells in Graves' hyperthyroidism and ophthalmopathy. Study summary: Staff took peripheral blood when the initial diagnosis was made, before any treatment began.

Aged 18 to 65, the patients had hyperthyroidism that was newly diagnosed and had lasted under 2 months. A patient was excluded if there was uncontrolled infection, other autoimmune disease, pregnancy or lactation. The length of the CDR3 is 15 residues. Trimming at V came to 1 base and at J to 4 bases, leaving 3 bases not matched to a gene. Germline CDR1 is LGHDT and CDR2 is YNNKEL (reference sequence). This clonotype came up many times. What it binds is not known. Study-level points and caveats: Through a model of 13 V-J features, ophthalmopathy was separated from stable hyperthyroidism.

RNA transcripts served as the template for amplifying TCR beta CDR3 regions. TCR CDR3 regions were first amplified by RT-PCR with HTBI primers. One entry per CDR3 protein results from TCRdb running MiXCR on the multiplex PCR reads. The sample has about 480,000 distinct CDR3 sequences, 14% seen once. The origin of this receptor is a woman aged 18-35 years with Graves' hyperthyroidism. V is TRBV3-1 and J is TRBJ1-2, with 10 bases identical to TRBD1. The sequencing input was blood. The CDR3 DNA follows: TGTGCCAGCAGCCAAGCGGGACAGGGGTCCTATGGCTACACCTTC. This translates into CASSQAGQGSYGYTF.